Listed here are 21 T cell receptor beta chains from one sample, sequenced in a study of memory CD4+ T cells and cytomegalovirus serostatus. The sort gate was single viable CD3+CD4+CD8-CD45RO+ cells for memory CD4+ T cells. Sequenced by immunoSEQ multiplex PCR; TCRdb stores in-frame clones only, minus some. Of around 45,000 clones in the sample, over 60% were seen once. Source material: memory CD4+ T cells from blood. Source of these receptors: an adult in good health and CMV-seronegative.

The rearrangement joins TRBV9 to TRBJ2-7; no firm D call. V shed 1 base and J shed 6 bases, with 11 bases lying between them. CDR1 SGDLS and CDR2 YYNGEE come from the germline V gene. CDR3 length equals 13 residues. The CDR3, as DNA: TGTGCCAGCAGCGTATGGGGTAATGGCGAGCAGTACTTC. Protein: CASSVWGNGEQYF.

This rearrangement joins TRBV29-1 to TRBJ2-1, with TRBD1 matching 7 bases. The CDR3 is made up of 13 amino acids. Trimming at V came to 4 bases and at J to 5 bases, leaving 5 bases not matched to a gene. The V gene's germline CDR1 is SQVTM and CDR2 ANQGSEA. The CDR3, as DNA: TGCAGCGTTGTTGGGCAGGGGGACAATGAGCAGTTCTTC. The encoded protein is CSVVGQGDNEQFF.

This chain uses TRBV30 with TRBJ2-7; the D gene is possibly TRBD1 (7 bases). Trimming took 0 bases from V and 0 from J, leaving 12 bases between them. This CDR3 is 15 amino acids long. From germline, CDR1 is GTSNPN and CDR2 SVGIG (reference sequence). The CDR3 here is CAWSVGGGLSYEQYF. The DNA of the CDR3 is TGTGCCTGGAGTGTAGGAGGGGGCCTCTCCTACGAGCAGTACTTC.

This chain links TRBV7-6 with TRBJ2-5; no firm D call. The germline gives CDR1 SGHVS, CDR2 FNYEAQ. The CDR3 is 15 amino acids. V was trimmed by 4 bases and J by 5 bases, leaving 17 bases between them. The CDR3 loop is CASSSLQSPSETQYF. CDR3 DNA: TGTGCCAGCAGCTCCCTGCAGAGTCCTTCGGAGACCCAGTACTTC.

This clone was recorded a few times. The J gene is TRBJ1-2, the V gene TRBV5-3, with TRBD1 identical over 11 bases. TRBV5-3 is placed among ORFs of uncertain function. The V and J ends lost 4 bases and 8 bases, in that order; junction bases with no gene match: 19. The CDR3 is 18 residues long. This chain's CDR3 is CARSQIIYSGQGVEGYTF. As DNA, the CDR3 is TGTGCCAGAAGCCAAATCATATATTCGGGACAGGGGGTCGAGGGCTACACCTTC.

The V and J genes are TRBV4-1 and TRBJ1-4; maybe TRBD1 (5 bases). The CDR3 covers 17 residues. Trimming pared 6 bases from V and 0 bases from J, leaving 17 bases between. Germline values: CDR1 MGHRA, CDR2 YSYEKL. CDR3 coding DNA: TGCGCCAGCAGTAGGATAGGGATCAGGGCAACTAATGAAAAACTGTTTTTT. Its protein is CASSRIGIRATNEKLFF.

The CDR3 reads CASSQGRYTEAFF. The CDR3 bases are TGTGCCAGCAGCCAAGGACGGTACACTGAAGCTTTCTTT. The chain combines TRBV5-6 with TRBJ1-1, with D hard to call. Trimming shortened V by 4 bases and J by 3 bases, and 10 bases separated the two germline ends. Per germline, CDR1 SGHDT and CDR2 YYEEEE. The CDR3 runs to 13 residues. Full variable domain (missing parts from reference TRBV5-6 and TRBJ1-1): DAGVTQSPTHLIKTRGQQVTLRCSPKSGHDTVSWYQQALGQGPQFIFQYYEEEERQRGNFPDRFSGHQFPNYSSELNVNALLLGDSALYLCASSQGRYTEAFFGQGTRLTVV.

This chain uses TRBV27 with TRBJ1-4; 8 bases match TRBD1. V lost 3 bases, J lost 8 bases, and 5 bases stayed unmatched. In germline, CDR1 is MNHEY, CDR2 SMNVEV (reference sequence). CDR3 length: 14 residues. Here the CDR3 reads CASSFGTGKEKLFF. CDR3 DNA sequence: TGTGCCAGCAGTTTCGGGACAGGAAAAGAAAAACTGTTTTTT.

The chain has TRBV6-1 and TRBJ2-6, with TRBD2 as a possible D gene (5 bases). CDR1 and CDR2 (germline): MNHNS, SASEGT. The V end was cut by 4 bases, the J end by 4 bases, with 11 bases between. The CDR3 loop spans 15 amino acids. CDR3 region: CASSAGRAGANVLTF. The DNA for the CDR3 is TGTGCCAGCAGTGCGGGAAGAGCGGGGGCCAACGTCCTGACTTTC.

The rearrangement uses TRBV15 and TRBJ2-2; D gene uncertain. Between the trimmed V and J ends, which lost 1 base and 4 bases, there was a span of 1 base. Germline V gene data show CDR1 as LNHNV and CDR2 as YYDKDF (reference sequence). This CDR3 is built from 12 residues. In DNA, the CDR3 is TGTGCCACCAGCAGAGCCACCGGGGAGCTGTTTTTT. It is translated as CATSRATGELFF.

The chain is built from TRBV5-1 and TRBJ2-2; D might be TRBD1 (6 bases). V was pared by 0 bases and J by 6 bases, with 9 bases between. This CDR3 is 14 amino acids long. Germline V gene sequence: CDR1 SGHRS, CDR2 YFSETQ. The CDR3 sequence: CASSLAGHAGELFF. The CDR3 DNA reads TGCGCCAGCAGCTTGGCGGGACACGCCGGGGAGCTGTTTTTT.

A remark on this clone: This sample also contains other DNA sequences that code for the same CDR3. V and J are TRBV11-2 and TRBJ1-4; unclear D gene. The CDR3 extends over 13 amino acids. CDR1 is SGHAT, CDR2 FQNNGV, per germline. The V and J ends lost 5 bases and 0 bases respectively, with 4 bases between them. CDR3 amino acids: CASSPSTNEKLFF. Written as DNA, the CDR3 is TGTGCCAGCAGCCCGTCAACTAATGAAAAACTGTTTTTT.

V is TRBV11-3 and J is TRBJ2-5; 15 bases match TRBD2. This CDR3 comprises 16 residues. V gave up 1 base and J gave up 9 bases; unmatched junction bases: 6. The V gene's germline CDR1 is SGHNT and CDR2 YENEEA. The CDR3 DNA is TGTGCCAGCAGCTTAGGGACTAGCGGGGGGGCCCAGGCCCAGTACTTC. This encodes CASSLGTSGGAQAQYF.

V and J are TRBV14 and TRBJ2-1; D unclear. Deletions cut 0 bases from V and 12 bases from J, with 6 bases between. This CDR3 has 11 residues. Germline V gives CDR1 SGHDN, CDR2 FVKESK. As DNA, the CDR3 is TGTGCCAGCAGCCAAGAACGGATGCAGTTCTTC. The encoded protein is CASSQERMQFF.

The chain employs TRBV5-1 and TRBJ2-4; tentative D call: TRBD1 (5 bases). V lost 0 bases and J lost 6, with 13 bases in between. Germline V lookup: CDR1 SGHRS, CDR2 YFSETQ. The CDR3 totals 15 residues. This CDR3 is CASSLGQGSGNIQYF. The CDR3 DNA sequence: TGCGCCAGCAGCTTGGGGCAGGGAAGTGGAAACATTCAGTACTTC.

This clone was recorded once. This sequence joins TRBV7-9 and TRBJ2-1; maybe TRBD2 (5 bases). CDR3 length equals 13 residues. Looked up from germline, CDR1 is SEHNR and CDR2 is FQNEAQ (reference sequence). V lost 7 bases, J lost 7 bases, and 14 bases lay in between. The CDR3, as DNA: TGTGCCAGCAACTTCGGGAACCCTAATGAGCAGTTCTTC. Protein product: CASNFGNPNEQFF.

V usage is TRBV14 and J usage is TRBJ1-2; possible D gene TRBD1, 5 bases. Germline V lookup: CDR1 SGHDN, CDR2 FVKESK. V was pared by 0 bases and J by 8 bases, with 10 bases between. The CDR3 covers 13 residues. CDR3 bases: TGTGCCAGCAGCCAAGACAGGGACCGAGGCTACACCTTC. Translating it yields CASSQDRDRGYTF.

This clone occurred once. The chain links TRBV7-3 to TRBJ2-5; no firm D call. With 5 bases removed from V and 4 bases from J, the gap between germline ends came to 14 bases. The CDR3 covers 14 residues. From germline, CDR1 is SGHTA and CDR2 FQGTGA. The CDR3 nucleotides read TGTGCCAGCAGCCCCCATCAGAATACAGAGACCCAGTACTTC. Encoded protein: CASSPHQNTETQYF.

The count of this clone is one. The germline gene is not matched at one end of the junction; a read error may be the cause. The J gene is TRBJ2-3, the V gene TRBV5-6; D unresolved. Germline CDR1 is SGHDT and CDR2 is YYEEEE. The CDR3 consists of 14 residues. CDR3 sequence (DNA): TGTGCCGGCAGCTCCCGGGCGCGTTCGGATACGCAGTATTTT. This codes for CAGSSRARSDTQYF.

The chain is built from TRBV7-8 and TRBJ1-3; D is ambiguous. Trimming removed 4 bases from V and 2 bases from J, with 6 bases in between. CDR3 length: 13 amino acids. Germline CDR1 is SGHVS and CDR2 is FQNEAQ. DNA for the CDR3: TGTGCCAGCAGCTACATCCCTGGAAACACCATATATTTT. Its translation: CASSYIPGNTIYF.

This clone occurred once. The chain carries TRBV6-5 and TRBJ2-2, with D perhaps TRBD1 (6 bases). CDR1 is MNHEY, CDR2 SVGAGI, per germline. V lost 6 bases, J lost 3 bases, and 14 bases lay in between. The CDR3 covers 15 residues. The CDR3 DNA reads as TGTGCCAGCAGCCCGGGACACGGATACACCGGGGAGCTGTTTTTT. Translation gives CASSPGHGYTGELFF.